The 18 T cell receptor beta chains below come from one sample, sequenced in a study of cytomegalovirus exposure and HLA in healthy donors. Both 60 Vbeta primers and 13 Jbeta primers went into the PCR. Assay used: immunoSEQ multiplex PCR; TCRdb lists only in-frame clones, some missing. Of around 190,000 clones in the sample, around 79% were seen once. The sequenced sample consisted of PBMCs. The receptors come from a woman in her 30s in good health and CMV-seropositive.

For this clone: Relative to the germline gene, one junction end is altered; a read error may explain this. The chain has TRBV5-8 and TRBJ2-7, with 10 bases fitting TRBD1. Germline CDR1 reads SGHTS; CDR2 reads YDEGEE. This CDR3 has 15 residues. The CDR3 region is CASSLAQFGTGVFNF. The CDR3 coding sequence is TGTGCCAGCAGCTTGGCCCAGTTCGGGACAGGGGTGTTTAACTTC.

The chain has TRBV5-4 and TRBJ1-4; possible D gene TRBD1, 5 bases. CDR3 size: 15 residues. Trimming removed 4 bases from V and 8 bases from J, with 18 bases in between. Germline values: CDR1 SGHNT, CDR2 YYREEE (reference sequence). The CDR3 sequence is CASSRLGLGGEKLFF. CDR3 coding DNA: TGTGCCAGCAGCCGCCTAGGACTGGGGGGAGAAAAACTGTTTTTT.

The chain is built from TRBV6-1 and TRBJ2-5; 8 positions agree with TRBD2. Germline CDR1 and CDR2: MNHNS and SASEGT. The CDR3 runs 13 residues. The V and J ends lost 7 bases and 2 bases, in that order; junction bases with no gene match: 3. The CDR3 sequence is CASTLAVQETQYF. DNA for the CDR3: TGTGCCAGCACACTAGCGGTACAAGAGACCCAGTACTTC.

V gene TRBV29-1 combines with J gene TRBJ1-2; the D is unclear. Germline V gene data show CDR1 as SQVTM and CDR2 as ANQGSEA. V lost 2 bases and J lost 0, with 4 bases in between. The CDR3 has 12 residues. CDR3 in amino acids: CSVESSNYGYTF. CDR3 in DNA: TGCAGCGTTGAATCCTCTAACTATGGCTACACCTTC.

This clone appeared a few times. The chain joins TRBV6-6 to TRBJ2-7; D is unresolved. CDR3 length: 14 residues. Germline V gene data show CDR1 as MNHNY and CDR2 as SVGAGI (reference sequence). Between the trimmed V and J ends, which lost 0 bases and 0 bases, there was a span of 6 bases. CDR3 coding DNA: TGTGCCAGCAGTTACTCGACACTCTCCTACGAGCAGTACTTC. It specifies CASSYSTLSYEQYF.

The chain uses TRBV18 and TRBJ2-5; a weak D match, TRBD2 (5 bases). This CDR3 has 14 amino acids. The V gene's germline CDR1 is KGHSH and CDR2 LQKENI. V shed 2 bases and J shed 5 bases, with 12 bases lying between them. This CDR3 is CASSPTGMGETQYF. CDR3 sequence (DNA): TGTGCCAGCTCACCAACGGGGATGGGTGAGACCCAGTACTTC.

This clone was seen just once. The CDR3 coding sequence is TGTGCCAGCAGTGAAGTTTGGACAGGGGGCTCGACTGAAGCTTTCTTT. Translation gives CASSEVWTGGSTEAFF. V gene TRBV6-1 combines with J gene TRBJ1-1, with TRBD1 matching over 11 bases. The CDR3 consists of 16 residues. The V and J ends lost 1 base and 5 bases, in that order; junction bases with no gene match: 6. Germline CDR1 reads MNHNS; CDR2 reads SASEGT.

This chain connects TRBV7-8 to TRBJ1-2; TRBD1 is a possible D gene (5 bases). The CDR3 totals 14 residues. CDR1 is SGHVS, CDR2 FQNEAQ, per germline. V lost 3 bases and J lost 1, with 9 bases in between. The CDR3 region is CASSFSRVNYGYTF. Here the CDR3 DNA reads TGTGCCAGCAGCTTCTCCAGGGTTAACTATGGCTACACCTTC.

The chain has TRBV7-6 and TRBJ1-1, with D unresolved. CDR3 length: 12 residues. Germline values: CDR1 SGHVS, CDR2 FNYEAQ. V was cut by 3 bases and J by 6 bases, with 8 bases left in between. The CDR3 DNA reads as TGTGCCAGCAGCTTCCCGGCGGCTGAAGCTTTCTTT. This sequence encodes CASSFPAAEAFF.

The chain combines TRBV29-1 with TRBJ2-2; D remains ambiguous. This CDR3 spans 14 amino acids. Germline assignment: CDR1 SQVTM and CDR2 ANQGSEA. V gave up 7 bases and J gave up 0 bases, with 12 bases separating them. CDR3 DNA: TGCAGCGCTACCGGTACCTCGAACACCGGGGAGCTGTTTTTT. This encodes CSATGTSNTGELFF.

V gene TRBV2 combines with J gene TRBJ1-1; D gene unclear. The germline V gene encodes CDR1 SNHLY and CDR2 FYNNEI. The CDR3 totals 13 residues. Trimming stripped 4 bases from V and 1 base from J, with 7 bases between. The DNA of the CDR3 is TGTGCCAGCAGTGGGTGGGCGAACACTGAAGCTTTCTTT. This translates into CASSGWANTEAFF.

This clone was observed a single time. The genes are TRBV19 and TRBJ2-7; 7 nucleotides match TRBD2. CDR1 is LNHDA, CDR2 SQIVND, per germline (reference sequence). V gave up 2 bases and J gave up 9 bases; unmatched junction bases: 7. This CDR3 has 13 amino acids. The CDR3, as DNA: TGTGCCAGTAGTATAATGGGAGGGAGCGGGCAGTACTTC. Amino acid sequence: CASSIMGGSGQYF.

This clone was found a few times. For the CDR3, the DNA is TGTGCCAGCAGCCTCGGACAGATCTATGGCTACACCTTC. Its translation is CASSLGQIYGYTF. V and J are TRBV5-6 and TRBJ1-2; TRBD1 is a possible D gene (6 bases). The CDR3 runs to 13 residues. The V gene lost 4 bases and the J gene lost 4 bases, with 11 bases spanning the gap. CDR1 and CDR2 (germline): SGHDT, YYEEEE. The whole variable domain, remainder taken from reference TRBV5-6 and TRBJ1-2, is DAGVTQSPTHLIKTRGQQVTLRCSPKSGHDTVSWYQQALGQGPQFIFQYYEEEERQRGNFPDRFSGHQFPNYSSELNVNALLLGDSALYLCASSLGQIYGYTFGSGTRLTVV.

The chain couples TRBV13 to TRBJ2-5; D perhaps matches TRBD1 (6 bases). Germline CDR1 is PRHDT and CDR2 is FYEKMQ (reference sequence). There are 14 residues in the CDR3. V lost 4 bases to trimming and J lost 2 bases, with 11 bases between them. CDR3 sequence reads: CASSSGTKQETQYF. CDR3 DNA: TGTGCCAGCAGCTCCGGGACAAAGCAAGAGACCCAGTACTTC. The variable domain in full, completed from reference TRBV13 and TRBJ2-5, reads AAGVIQSPRHLIKEKRETATLKCYPIPRHDTVYWYQQGPGQDPQFLISFYEKMQSDKGSIPDRFSAQQFSDYHSELNMSSLELGDSALYFCASSSGTKQETQYFGPGTRLLVL.

This sequence joins TRBV10-3 and TRBJ1-3; D gene unclear. Germline V lookup: CDR1 ENHRY, CDR2 SYGVKD. The length of the CDR3 is 15 residues. The V end was cut by 6 bases, the J end by 7 bases, with 19 bases between. The CDR3 region is CAIRVSANLGNTIYF. Written as DNA, the CDR3 is TGTGCCATCAGGGTGAGCGCTAATCTTGGGAACACCATATATTTT.

The rearrangement uses TRBV11-3 and TRBJ2-2; 12 nucleotides line up with TRBD2. In germline, CDR1 is SGHNT, CDR2 YENEEA. V shed 4 bases, J shed 6 bases, and the junction held 6 bases outside the gene matches. The CDR3 is 16 amino acids. For the CDR3, the DNA is TGTGCCAGCAGCTCCGGACTAGCGGGGAAATCCGGGGAGCTGTTTTTT. Amino acid sequence: CASSSGLAGKSGELFF.

The chain links TRBV5-1 to TRBJ1-2; possibly TRBD1 for D (5 bases). CDR3 size: 13 residues. Trimming removed 4 bases from V and 8 bases from J, with 15 bases in between. From germline, CDR1 is SGHRS and CDR2 YFSETQ. Here the CDR3 DNA reads TGCGCCAGCAGCCCGGATGGGGCAGGGGGCTACACCTTC. This codes for CASSPDGAGGYTF.

V usage is TRBV6-7 and J usage is TRBJ2-7, with D possibly matching TRBD2 (6 bases). TRBV6-7 is filed as an ORF, its function uncertain. The CDR3 consists of 14 residues. Trimming shortened V by 6 bases and J by 4 bases, and 16 bases separated the two germline ends. The DNA for the CDR3 is TGTGCCAGCAGCACGCGGCGGGGATTGTACGAGCAGTACTTC. Translated, it gives CASSTRRGLYEQYF.